Listed below are T cell receptor beta chains from one sample, sequenced in a study of beta chain features in type 1 diabetes. Sequencing used immunoSEQ multiplex PCR; TCRdb keeps in-frame clones, though not all of them. The sample has about 130,000 clones; about 8.7% are singletons. The sequencing input was central memory CD4+ T cells from blood. Receptor source: a man younger than 35 in good health. The conserved cysteine and the conserved F or W are not part of the CDR3 here. For some rows the clone size is stated as once, few or many, or as a class when expanded; others skip it.

V gene	J gene	clone size	CDR3 protein
TRBV5-6	TRBJ2-4	NA	ASSGQGIAKNIQY
TRBV18	TRBJ2-5	few	ASSPGEGKKTQY
TRBV11-2	TRBJ2-3	few	ASRTGDFSTDTQY
TRBV25-1	TRBJ2-5	NA	ASSGRIQETQY
TRBV9	TRBJ2-7	few	ASSVSGGRYEQY
TRBV10-3	TRBJ2-7	NA	AISDQRSSYEQY
TRBV7-9	TRBJ2-7	NA	ASSLDQVGAWEQY
TRBV7-2	TRBJ2-1	NA	ASSPASTRDNEQF
TRBV6-1	TRBJ2-1	few	ASGLSGAYNEQF
TRBV25-1	TRBJ1-2	few	ASSLTPGQGCYGYT
TRBV5-4	TRBJ2-5	few	ASSGGLAGETQY
TRBV7-2	TRBJ2-6	few	ASSLREGRYSGANVLT
TRBV28	TRBJ1-2	few	ASKDIDINYGYT
TRBV2	TRBJ1-5	NA	ASRIQGDQPQH
TRBV7-2	TRBJ2-3	NA	ASSFTGGGRNTQY
TRBV5-1	TRBJ2-3	NA	ASSPLTSGTDTQY
TRBV7-2	TRBJ1-2	few	ASSLTPLSGGYT
TRBV4-3	TRBJ2-5	NA	ASSQDPPRGGETQY
TRBV9	TRBJ2-2	few	ASSVGGSGPNTGELF
TRBV4-2	TRBJ1-1	few	ASSQDTDTEAF
TRBV11-2	TRBJ2-4	NA	ASSPSLVLAGEGNIQY
TRBV18	TRBJ2-5	NA	ASSGTGNQETQY
TRBV28	TRBJ2-1	few	ASSSYSGGAYNEQF
TRBV11-2	TRBJ2-7	few	ASSLVGGREQY
TRBV4-1	TRBJ2-3	few	ASSQARLAGGRDTQY
TRBV5-1	TRBJ1-2	NA	ASSFKTGGANGYT
TRBV7-2	TRBJ2-5	few	ASSLGARGETQY
TRBV7-9	TRBJ2-5	NA	ASSAGLQGETQY
TRBV6-1	TRBJ1-6	few	ASSAWTGGSSPLH
TRBV20-1	TRBJ2-3	NA	RGQITDTQY
TRBV7-2	TRBJ2-1	NA	ASTPGDSYNEQF
TRBV11-2	TRBJ1-6	NA	ASSQPGESPLH
TRBV6-1	TRBJ1-2	few	ASREQGDYGYT
TRBV7-2	TRBJ2-2	few	ATSTSGVGISTGELF
TRBV28	TRBJ2-1	few	ASRSGGWDEQF
TRBV25-1	TRBJ1-2	NA	ASSEGQYGYT
TRBV7-2	TRBJ2-4	few	ASSLGLAGGPQNIQY
TRBV11-2	TRBJ2-1	few	ASSRTGVSYNEQF
TRBV5-4	TRBJ2-2	NA	ASSRGTGDTGELF
TRBV6-5	TRBJ1-3	NA	ASSSPGDSGNTIY
TRBV5-4	TRBJ2-1	NA	ASFPGTSVGEQF
TRBV27	TRBJ2-7	NA	ASSFSPRRGRSYEQY
TRBV30	TRBJ2-5	NA	AWSVVQGRKTQY
TRBV28	TRBJ2-1	NA	ASITGGSWEQF
TRBV11-2	TRBJ2-3	many	ASSLGAGGSTDTQY
TRBV7-2	TRBJ2-3	NA	ASRPGGSTDTQY
TRBV27	TRBJ1-2	NA	ASSLFRGDYGYT
TRBV11-2	TRBJ2-3	few	ASSLGPSGTDTQY
TRBV28	TRBJ2-7	once	ASRLGQGRYEQY
TRBV4-3	TRBJ2-2	few	ASSQEAKTNTGELF
TRBV14	TRBJ1-1	NA	ASSQGGLGGRYTEAF